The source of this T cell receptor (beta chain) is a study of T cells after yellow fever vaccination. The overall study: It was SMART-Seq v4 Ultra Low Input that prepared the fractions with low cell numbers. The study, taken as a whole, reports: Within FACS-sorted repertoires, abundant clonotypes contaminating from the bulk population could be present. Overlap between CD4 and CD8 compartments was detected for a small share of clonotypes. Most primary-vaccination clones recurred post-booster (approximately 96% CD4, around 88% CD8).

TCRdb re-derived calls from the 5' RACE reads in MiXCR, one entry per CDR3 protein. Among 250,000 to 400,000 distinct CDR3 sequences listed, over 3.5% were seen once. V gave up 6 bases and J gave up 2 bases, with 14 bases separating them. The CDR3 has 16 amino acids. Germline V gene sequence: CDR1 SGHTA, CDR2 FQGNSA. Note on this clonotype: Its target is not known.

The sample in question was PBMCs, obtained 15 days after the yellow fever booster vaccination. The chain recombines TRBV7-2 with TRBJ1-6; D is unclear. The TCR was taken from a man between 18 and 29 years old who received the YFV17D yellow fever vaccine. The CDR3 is CASSVTARPYNSPLHF. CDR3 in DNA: TGTGCCAGCAGTGTGACGGCTCGCCCCTATAATTCACCCCTCCACTTT.